Below are 10 T cell receptor beta chains sequenced from a single sample in a study of T cell responses to AZD1222 COVID-19 vaccine. Assay used: immunoSEQ multiplex PCR; TCRdb lists only in-frame clones, some missing. This table has more than 110,000 clones, 92% appearing once. Specimen: peripheral blood, collected on day 0 of AZD1222 vaccination. These receptors all stem from an adult in good health.

The chain is built from TRBV19 and TRBJ2-4; 10 positions match TRBD2. The CDR3 is made up of 15 amino acids. Germline values: CDR1 LNHDA, CDR2 SQIVND (reference sequence). J lost 8 bases, V lost 5 bases, and 9 bases had no gene match. The CDR3 spells CASSGLAGGHDIQYF. As DNA, the CDR3 is TGTGCCAGTAGTGGATTAGCGGGAGGTCATGACATTCAGTACTTC. Combining the CDR3 with reference TRBV19 and TRBJ2-4 gives the whole variable domain DGGITQSPKYLFRKEGQNVTLSCEQNLNHDAMYWYRQDPGQGLRLIYYSQIVNDFQKGDIAEGYSVSREKKESFPLTVTSAQKNPTAFYLCASSGLAGGHDIQYFGAGTRLSVL.

This clone has just one count. The V call is TRBV9, the J call TRBJ2-3, with a possible D match to TRBD2 (5 bases). The CDR3 spans 16 residues. Looked up from germline, CDR1 is SGDLS and CDR2 is YYNGEE. Trimming removed 0 bases at V and 1 base at J, with 12 bases between. The CDR3 is CASSVAPGSGTDTQYF. CDR3 coding DNA: TGTGCCAGCAGCGTAGCTCCGGGGTCGGGCACAGATACGCAGTATTTT.

The rearrangement joins TRBV7-2 to TRBJ1-6; D remains ambiguous. Per germline, CDR1 SGHTA and CDR2 FQGNSA. The V gene lost 4 bases and the J gene lost 3 bases, with 10 bases spanning the gap. The CDR3 is 15 residues long. DNA for the CDR3: TGTGCCAGCAGCTACACAGCAGACTATAATTCACCCCTCCACTTT. It codes for CASSYTADYNSPLHF. The whole variable domain, filled in from reference TRBV7-2 and TRBJ1-6, reads GAGVSQSPSNKVTEKGKDVELRCDPISGHTALYWYRQSLGQGLEFLIYFQGNSAPDKSGLPSDRFSAERTGGSVSTLTIQRTQQEDSAVYLCASSYTADYNSPLHFGNGTRLTVT.

This clone has just one count. The V gene is TRBV6-4, the J gene TRBJ2-2, with TRBD2 as a possible D gene (6 bases). CDR3 length: 16 residues. V dropped 4 bases and J dropped 1 base, with 13 bases sitting between them. CDR1 and CDR2 (germline): MRHNA, SNTAGT. The CDR3 here is CASSGPGGENTGELFF. The CDR3 bases are TGTGCCAGCAGTGGACCCGGGGGAGAGAACACCGGGGAGCTGTTTTTT.

The rearrangement links TRBV11-2 to TRBJ1-2, with 7 bases aligning to TRBD1. The trim removed 4 bases at V and 6 bases at J, leaving 14 bases unmatched. Germline V lookup: CDR1 SGHAT, CDR2 FQNNGV. The CDR3 runs 16 residues. CDR3 region: CASSSLPGGTLDGYTF. The CDR3 DNA is TGTGCCAGCAGCTCTTTACCAGGGGGGACGCTTGATGGCTACACCTTC.

This clone appeared a few times. The junction departs from germline at one end; a sequencing error may be responsible. V gene TRBV5-5 combines with J gene TRBJ2-7; D may be TRBD2 (5 bases). The CDR3 is made up of 17 amino acids. The V gene's germline CDR1 is SGHKS and CDR2 YYEKEE (reference sequence). The DNA of the CDR3 is TGTGCCAGCAGTTTGGAGGCGGACCTGGTTGTTAGCTACGAGCAGTACTTC. It specifies CASSLEADLVVSYEQYF.

This rearrangement joins TRBV12-2 to TRBJ1-2; whether TRBD1, the table's D call, matches the DNA was not checked. TRBV12-2 is reported as a pseudogene. This CDR3 comprises 14 residues. CDR3 loop: CASRLETENYGYTF. The CDR3 nucleotides read TGTGCAAGTCGCTTAGAGACAGAGAACTATGGCTACACCTTC.

This chain joins TRBV2 and TRBJ2-3; D tentatively reads TRBD1 or TRBD2 (5 bases each). The CDR3 runs 15 residues. Germline lookup yields CDR1 SNHLY and CDR2 FYNNEI. Deletions cut 6 bases from V and 2 bases from J, with 15 bases between. The CDR3 spells CASSEKGRNTDTQYF. The CDR3, as DNA: TGTGCCAGCAGCGAAAAGGGACGGAACACAGATACGCAGTATTTT. The full variable domain, rest sourced from reference TRBV2 and TRBJ2-3, is EPEVTQTPSHQVTQMGQEVILRCVPISNHLYFYWYRQILGQKVEFLVSFYNNEISEKSEIFDDQFSVERPDGSNFTLKIRSTKLEDSAMYFCASSEKGRNTDTQYFGPGTRLTVL.

The chain has TRBV2 and TRBJ1-4; no reliable D call. The CDR3 spans 14 residues. Germline V gene data show CDR1 as SNHLY and CDR2 as FYNNEI. Trimming removed 6 bases at V and 5 bases at J, with 13 bases between. The CDR3 bases are TGTGCCAGCAGGAAAGGCCCAGTGAATGAAAAACTGTTTTTT. Residues: CASRKGPVNEKLFF. Full variable domain (rest looked up from reference TRBV2 and TRBJ1-4): EPEVTQTPSHQVTQMGQEVILRCVPISNHLYFYWYRQILGQKVEFLVSFYNNEISEKSEIFDDQFSVERPDGSNFTLKIRSTKLEDSAMYFCASRKGPVNEKLFFGSGTQLSVL.

Here the CDR3 reads CVPGGAGGNTGELFF. The CDR3 bases are TGTGTCCCAGGAGGAGCGGGAGGTAACACCGGGGAGCTGTTTTTT. The gene calls are TRBV7-9 and TRBJ2-2, with 9 bases that match TRBD2. This CDR3 has 15 residues. Germline assignment: CDR1 SEHNR and CDR2 FQNEAQ (reference sequence).